Listed below are T cell receptor beta chains from one sample, sequenced in a study of blood T cell repertoires in COVID-19. The data were produced by immunoSEQ multiplex PCR, yet TCRdb's version contains in-frame clones alone and is incomplete. Among 60,000 to 70,000 clones listed, roughly 82% were seen once. Sequencing was carried out using peripheral blood. All receptors come from a man aged 55 to 70 with acute or convalescent COVID-19. The CDR3 runs from the conserved cysteine through the conserved F or W. D genes are given only for firm matches. Only some rows state a clone size, as once, few, many or a class for expanded clones.

clone_size: -; d_call: -; j_call: TRBJ1-2; v_call: TRBV2; cdr3_nt: TGTGCCAGCAGTGGGCAGGGTTTAAATGGCTACACCTTC; cdr3_aa: CASSGQGLNGYTF
clone_size: -; d_call: -; j_call: TRBJ1-1; v_call: TRBV19; cdr3_nt: TGTGCCAGTAGTATAGGGTCTGCGGGCATGAACACTGAAGCTTTCTTT; cdr3_aa: CASSIGSAGMNTEAFF
clone_size: many; d_call: TRBD2; j_call: TRBJ2-3; v_call: TRBV7-2; cdr3_nt: TGTGCCAGCAGCCAGGGACTATCTTTTAGCACAGATACGCAGTATTTT; cdr3_aa: CASSQGLSFSTDTQYF
clone_size: -; d_call: -; j_call: TRBJ2-3; v_call: TRBV25-1; cdr3_nt: TGTGCCCGACAGGATACGCAGTATTTT; cdr3_aa: CARQDTQYF
clone_size: -; d_call: -; j_call: TRBJ1-1; v_call: TRBV6-1; cdr3_nt: TGTGCCAGCAGCCGAGGGGGGAACACTGAAGCTTTCTTT; cdr3_aa: CASSRGGNTEAFF
clone_size: -; d_call: -; j_call: TRBJ1-6; v_call: TRBV6-2/TRBV6-3; cdr3_nt: TGTGCCAGCAGTGAGGCCCCTAATTCACCCCTCCACTTT; cdr3_aa: CASSEAPNSPLHF
clone_size: -; d_call: -; j_call: TRBJ2-1; v_call: TRBV2; cdr3_nt: TGTGCCAGCACCAGAAGACAGAACAATGAGCAGTTCTTC; cdr3_aa: CASTRRQNNEQFF
clone_size: -; d_call: -; j_call: TRBJ2-1; v_call: TRBV5-6; cdr3_nt: TGTGCCAGCAGCTTGTATTTCCGGGGGTCGGGTGAGCAGTTCTTC; cdr3_aa: CASSLYFRGSGEQFF
clone_size: -; d_call: TRBD1; j_call: TRBJ1-1; v_call: TRBV29-1; cdr3_nt: TGCAGCGTTAGACAGGGTGTGAACACTGAAGCTTTCTTT; cdr3_aa: CSVRQGVNTEAFF
clone_size: -; d_call: TRBD1; j_call: TRBJ1-2; v_call: TRBV19; cdr3_nt: TGTGCCAGTAGTATGTCGGGACAGGGGGCCACTAACTATGGCTACACCTTC; cdr3_aa: CASSMSGQGATNYGYTF
clone_size: -; d_call: -; j_call: TRBJ2-5; v_call: TRBV27; cdr3_nt: TGTGCCAGCAGTGATGGGGGGTGGGGCCAAGAGACCCAGTACTTC; cdr3_aa: CASSDGGWGQETQYF
clone_size: -; d_call: TRBD1; j_call: TRBJ1-5; v_call: TRBV18; cdr3_nt: TGTGCCAGCTCACCAGGGGGGACAGGGATTCAGCCCCAGCATTTT; cdr3_aa: CASSPGGTGIQPQHF
clone_size: -; d_call: TRBD2; j_call: TRBJ2-1; v_call: TRBV25-1; cdr3_nt: TGTGCCAGCAGCGAAGAACCGGGACTAGCGGGGGGAAATGAGCAGTTCTTC; cdr3_aa: CASSEEPGLAGGNEQFF
clone_size: many; d_call: -; j_call: TRBJ1-3; v_call: TRBV10-3; cdr3_nt: TGTGCCATCAGTGAGTCGTTAGCAGGGCGAGGAAACACCATATATTTT; cdr3_aa: CAISESLAGRGNTIYF
clone_size: -; d_call: -; j_call: TRBJ1-2; v_call: TRBV30; cdr3_nt: TGTGCCTGGAGTCCCCCGGGACACCTCTATGGCTACACCTTC; cdr3_aa: CAWSPPGHLYGYTF
clone_size: -; d_call: TRBD1; j_call: TRBJ1-2; v_call: TRBV6-1; cdr3_nt: TGTGCCAGCAGTGAAACAGGGGACTATGGCTACACCTTC; cdr3_aa: CASSETGDYGYTF
clone_size: -; d_call: -; j_call: TRBJ2-2; v_call: TRBV5-1; cdr3_nt: TGCGCCAGCAGTGTTGGTACGGCGAACACCGGGGAGCTGTTTTTT; cdr3_aa: CASSVGTANTGELFF
clone_size: -; d_call: -; j_call: TRBJ1-5; v_call: TRBV7-9; cdr3_nt: TGTGCCAGCAGCTTGGGGCAGGGGACGGCCGCGCGGCATTTT; cdr3_aa: CASSLGQGTAARHF
clone_size: once; d_call: TRBD1; j_call: TRBJ1-5; v_call: TRBV18; cdr3_nt: TGTGCCAGCTCACGACAGGACAGGGGAGACCGTCAGCCCCAGCATTTT; cdr3_aa: CASSRQDRGDRQPQHF
clone_size: -; d_call: TRBD1; j_call: TRBJ1-2; v_call: TRBV7-2; cdr3_nt: TGTGCCAGCAGCCGCATGCCGGGACAGGGCGGGTATGGCTACACCTTC; cdr3_aa: CASSRMPGQGGYGYTF
clone_size: -; d_call: -; j_call: TRBJ1-6; v_call: TRBV27; cdr3_nt: TGTGCCAGCAGTTTAATGAGCTCCTATAATTCACCCCTCCACTTT; cdr3_aa: CASSLMSSYNSPLHF
clone_size: -; d_call: -; j_call: TRBJ2-6; v_call: TRBV7-2; cdr3_nt: TGTGCCAGCAGCTTAGGGGGGACACCCTCTGGGGCCAACGTCCTGACTTTC; cdr3_aa: CASSLGGTPSGANVLTF
clone_size: -; d_call: -; j_call: TRBJ2-5; v_call: TRBV27; cdr3_nt: TGTGCCAGCAGTTTATCGTGGCAGGGTGGCGAGACCCAGTACTTC; cdr3_aa: CASSLSWQGGETQYF
clone_size: -; d_call: -; j_call: TRBJ1-2; v_call: TRBV12-3/TRBV12-4; cdr3_nt: TGTGCCAGCAGTGTACAGGGTTTCATGGGCTACACCTTC; cdr3_aa: CASSVQGFMGYTF
clone_size: -; d_call: -; j_call: TRBJ1-3; v_call: TRBV9; cdr3_nt: TGTGCCAGCAGCGTAGGGGACACCTCTGGAAACACCATATATTTT; cdr3_aa: CASSVGDTSGNTIYF
clone_size: -; d_call: -; j_call: TRBJ1-1; v_call: TRBV5-1; cdr3_nt: TGCGCCAGCAGCTGGACAGTTCGGAGTGGCGTGAACACTGAAGCTTTCTTT; cdr3_aa: CASSWTVRSGVNTEAFF
clone_size: -; d_call: -; j_call: TRBJ2-2; v_call: TRBV3-1/TRBV3-2; cdr3_nt: TGTGCCAGCAGCGAACTAGACGGCGGGGAGCTGTTTTTT; cdr3_aa: CASSELDGGELFF
clone_size: -; d_call: -; j_call: TRBJ1-1; v_call: TRBV9; cdr3_nt: TGTGCCAGCAGCGAAACCGTCCAGGGGCCCCAACCCAATGAAGCTTTCTTT; cdr3_aa: CASSETVQGPQPNEAFF
clone_size: -; d_call: -; j_call: TRBJ1-1; v_call: TRBV13; cdr3_nt: TGTGCCAGCAGCTTAGGGCCAGTGGACACTGAAGCTTTCTTT; cdr3_aa: CASSLGPVDTEAFF
clone_size: -; d_call: -; j_call: TRBJ2-6; v_call: TRBV7-2; cdr3_nt: TGTGCCAGCAGCGCCGGCGGCTCTGGGGCCAACGTCCTGACTTTC; cdr3_aa: CASSAGGSGANVLTF
clone_size: -; d_call: TRBD2; j_call: TRBJ2-1; v_call: TRBV24-1; cdr3_nt: TGTGCCACCAGTGAGGTAGCGGGGGGGCCTGGAAATGAGCAGTTCTTC; cdr3_aa: CATSEVAGGPGNEQFF
clone_size: -; d_call: -; j_call: TRBJ1-2; v_call: TRBV2; cdr3_nt: TGTGCCAGCAGGGAGGTAAACTATGGCTACACCTTC; cdr3_aa: CASREVNYGYTF
clone_size: -; d_call: -; j_call: TRBJ1-5; v_call: TRBV28; cdr3_nt: TGTGCCAGCAGTTTTAGTACGGGACACCATAGCAATCAGCCCCAGCATTTT; cdr3_aa: CASSFSTGHHSNQPQHF
clone_size: -; d_call: -; j_call: TRBJ1-5; v_call: TRBV30; cdr3_nt: TGTGCCTTTACACAGGGCAATCAGCCCCAGCATTTT; cdr3_aa: CAFTQGNQPQHF
clone_size: -; d_call: -; j_call: TRBJ2-7; v_call: TRBV5-6; cdr3_nt: TGTGCCAGCAGCTTTAATCGGGGGGAGCAGTACTTC; cdr3_aa: CASSFNRGEQYF
clone_size: few; d_call: -; j_call: TRBJ2-2; v_call: TRBV6-2/TRBV6-3; cdr3_nt: TGTGCCAGCAGTTATTACTCCTACAGGAACACCGGGGAGCTGTTTTTT; cdr3_aa: CASSYYSYRNTGELFF
clone_size: -; d_call: -; j_call: TRBJ1-3; v_call: TRBV5-1; cdr3_nt: TGCGCCAGCAGCTTGACAGCCTCCTCTGGAAACACCATATATTTT; cdr3_aa: CASSLTASSGNTIYF
clone_size: -; d_call: TRBD1; j_call: TRBJ1-3; v_call: TRBV6-6; cdr3_nt: TGTGCCAGCAGTTACTCGGACAGGGCGAGCGGAAACACCATATATTTT; cdr3_aa: CASSYSDRASGNTIYF
clone_size: -; d_call: -; j_call: TRBJ1-2; v_call: TRBV5-1; cdr3_nt: TGCGCCAGCAGCTCCACAGTCGGCTATGGCTACACCTTC; cdr3_aa: CASSSTVGYGYTF
clone_size: -; d_call: TRBD2; j_call: TRBJ2-5; v_call: TRBV28; cdr3_nt: TGTGCCAGCAGCCTAACTAGCGTCCAAGAGACCCAGTACTTC; cdr3_aa: CASSLTSVQETQYF
clone_size: -; d_call: TRBD1; j_call: TRBJ1-3; v_call: TRBV2; cdr3_nt: TGTGCCGGATGGAGGACAGGGACTGGAAACACCATATATTTT; cdr3_aa: CAGWRTGTGNTIYF
clone_size: -; d_call: TRBD1; j_call: TRBJ2-1; v_call: TRBV5-5; cdr3_nt: TGTGCCAGCAGTCCTACCGGGACAGGGGTCTACAATGAGCAGTTCTTC; cdr3_aa: CASSPTGTGVYNEQFF